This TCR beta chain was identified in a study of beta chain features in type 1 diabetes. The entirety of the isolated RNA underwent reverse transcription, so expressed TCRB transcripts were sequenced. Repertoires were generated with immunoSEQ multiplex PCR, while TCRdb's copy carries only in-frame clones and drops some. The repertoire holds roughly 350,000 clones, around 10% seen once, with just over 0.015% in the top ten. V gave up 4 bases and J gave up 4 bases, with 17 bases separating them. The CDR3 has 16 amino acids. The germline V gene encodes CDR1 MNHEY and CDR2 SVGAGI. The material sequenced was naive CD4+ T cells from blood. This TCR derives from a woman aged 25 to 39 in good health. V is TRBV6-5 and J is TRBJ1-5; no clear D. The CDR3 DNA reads TGTGCCAGCAGTTTCCGTGAGCCAGGTTCGAATCAGCCCCAGCATTTT. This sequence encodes CASSFREPGSNQPQHF.